Below are 7 T cell receptor beta chains sequenced from a single sample in a study of T cells in Graves' hyperthyroidism and ophthalmopathy. Amplified regions were TCR beta CDR3 sequences from RNA transcripts. The HTBI set primed first-round TCR CDR3 RT-PCR. TCRdb fed the multiplex PCR reads into MiXCR, producing one record per CDR3 protein. This sample has about 400,000 distinct CDR3 sequences; roughly 15% occur once, and the top ten carry about 21%. The sequenced sample was blood. Receptors originate from a woman aged 60-75 years with Graves' ophthalmopathy.

Many counts were recorded for this clonotype. The J gene is TRBJ1-1, the V gene TRBV5-1; 7 bases agree with TRBD1. V was pared by 0 bases and J by 2 bases, with 7 bases of the junction left unmatched. CDR1 and CDR2 from the germline V gene are SGHRS and YFSETQ. This CDR3 has 16 residues. This chain's CDR3 is CASSLGVDRANTEAFF. CDR3 bases: TGCGCCAGCAGCTTGGGGGTCGACAGGGCCAACACTGAAGCTTTCTTT.

The V gene is TRBV6-1, the J gene TRBJ2-2, with D unclear. V lost 4 bases and J 4 bases, leaving 10 bases between the germline ends. Germline CDR1 MNHNS, CDR2 SASEGT. There are 14 residues in the CDR3. The CDR3 region is CASSARPRTGELFF. DNA of the CDR3: TGTGCCAGCAGTGCCCGACCTCGCACCGGGGAGCTGTTTTTT.

This clonotype was seen repeatedly, ten times or more. The rearrangement joins TRBV6-1 to TRBJ2-7, with 9 nucleotides matching TRBD1. Germline trimming cut 4 bases from V and 6 bases from J; bases unmatched to any gene: 10. The CDR3 totals 15 residues. From germline, CDR1 is MNHNS and CDR2 SASEGT. CDR3 loop: CASSAMTGGPSEQYF. In DNA, the CDR3 is TGTGCCAGCAGTGCCATGACAGGGGGTCCTAGCGAGCAGTACTTC.

This sequence joins TRBV7-6 and TRBJ1-3, with 10 nucleotides matching TRBD1. This CDR3 is 16 amino acids long. Unmatched junction bases numbered 8, after V lost 5 bases and J lost 4 bases. Germline V gene data show CDR1 as SGHVS and CDR2 as FNYEAQ. The CDR3 protein is CASSPRTGGIGNTIYF. CDR3 DNA sequence: TGTGCCAGCAGCCCAAGGACAGGGGGAATCGGAAACACCATATATTTT.

There are many counts of this clonotype. Compared with germline, one end of the junction differs, possibly owing to a read error. The chain combines TRBV5-1 with TRBJ2-3; 7 bases are a match to TRBD2. CDR1 is SGHRS, CDR2 YFSETQ, per germline. There are 16 residues in the CDR3. This CDR3 is CASSGRAGRYTDTQYF. Written as DNA, the CDR3 is TGTGCCAGCAGCGGAAGAGCGGGACGATACACAGATACGCAGTATTTT.

This clonotype was detected ten times or more. The V and J genes are TRBV29-1 and TRBJ2-7; perhaps D is TRBD1 or TRBD2 (5 bases each). This CDR3 spans 13 amino acids. V was clipped by 6 bases and J by 1 base, with 13 bases between them. Germline assignment: CDR1 SQVTM and CDR2 ANQGSEA. CDR3: CSVWDGVSYEQYF. CDR3 DNA: TGCAGCGTCTGGGACGGCGTGTCCTACGAGCAGTACTTC.

V is TRBV7-3 and J is TRBJ2-2; D possibly corresponds to TRBD1 (6 bases). The CDR3 loop spans 15 amino acids. The germline V and J ends were trimmed by 0 bases and 4 bases, with 9 bases remaining between them. The germline V gene encodes CDR1 SGHTA and CDR2 FQGTGA. The CDR3 DNA sequence: TGTGCCAGCAGCTTAACCCGGGACACCACCGGGGAGCTGTTTTTT. Translated: CASSLTRDTTGELFF.